This T cell receptor (beta chain) was captured in a study of neurological immune-mediated disorders (dated by TCRdb to the late 2010s). About the full investigation: Peripheral blood TCR-beta repertoires from HTLV-I-associated myelopathy (HAM/TSP) patients, multiple sclerosis patients and healthy controls were compared by UMI-based sequencing. The approximately 99 TCR-beta libraries included longitudinal samples, technical triplicates and paired sorted CD4+ and CD8+ T-cell subsets alongside PBMC samples. The cohort included approximately 70 subjects: roughly 15 with HAM/TSP, approximately 34 with multiple sclerosis, and some 20 healthy controls.

Beyond this particular receptor, the publication reports: Across subjects, expanded clones never shared an identical CDR3 amino acid sequence, which suggests that the TCR-beta repertoires in every group were private. The highest TCR clonal expansion was observed in HAM/TSP patients, whereas the lowest was observed in MS patients, even when compared with healthy controls.

cDNA was synthesized by template-switch 5'RACE using a primer with a 10-nucleotide random unique molecular identifier that tagged each TCR transcript. Over 190 million TCR-beta sequences, covering 15-18 subjects, were produced in each sequencing run. The RNeasy kit was used for extraction of total RNA. The KAPA Real-time Library Amplification kit was used to amplify TCR-beta VDJ regions with primers for the TCR constant region and the 5'RACE anchor. Sample indexes and Illumina adaptors were added in a first PCR, after which library yield was increased in a second PCR. After Ampure bead purification, the roughly 650 bp TCR product was size-selected on a 2% E-gel SizeSelection system. Before pooling, libraries had their quality checked on a Bioanalyzer, their concentration measured with Qubit, and their quantity determined with the Kapa Library Quantification kit. An Illumina HiSeq 2500 sequenced the libraries paired-end 2 x 150 bp. To increase sequence diversity, roughly 23-30% phiX was spiked into each library pool. Per the authors' processing: The UMI-based MiGEC pipeline processed quality-filtered reads and removed over 80% of raw TCR sequences during error correction. IMGT germline references were used for aligning VDJ genes, and each clonotype was defined as a unique CDR3 amino acid sequence together with its V-J genes. Clonal expansion, Shannon diversity and CDR3 relatedness (CalcPairwiseDistances, ClusterSamples) were evaluated with VDJtools, and phylogenetic trees were built with CLCbio workbench. Clones with at least 8 unique UMIs were defined as expanded, with this threshold being based on coefficient-of-variation modelling across technical triplicates. TCRdb applied fastp at Q25 and MiXCR to the public reads, then kept only in-frame beta chains. Identical CDR3 protein sequences are pooled into one entry, listed with their most common genes and DNA. TCRdb's processing, not the authors', yielded these V and J calls. This sample is represented by under 80,000 distinct CDR3 sequences; roughly 14% of them were singletons. Roughly 7.3% of the sample is taken by the ten largest.

The healthy controls were volunteers from a blood bank in Maryland, USA. For the unsorted PBMC libraries, 2 million PBMCs were stored in RNAlater at -80 degrees C until RNA extraction and were used to generate the libraries. Peripheral blood underwent Ficoll-Hypaque density gradient centrifugation to isolate PBMCs, which were then cryopreserved in liquid nitrogen. V gives up 3 bases and J gives up 4 bases, and the segment between their germline ends measures 10 bases. CDR1 DFQATT and CDR2 SNEGSKA are derived from the germline V gene (reference sequence). The CDR3, cysteine through phenylalanine, is 13 amino acids long. Of the read, only the CDR3 DNA is kept; its 39 bases are in frame from base 1. Remarks on this clonotype: The target of this receptor is not known. With a much larger clone just one base away, this may be a read error.

The rearrangement combines TRBV20-1 with TRBJ2-1; possibly the D gene is TRBD1, per 6 matching bases. This sequence originates from a woman aged 45 to 65 in good health. What was sequenced was PBMCs. The bases read TGCAGTGCTAGGTGGGGGCGGTACAATGAGCAGTTCTTC. The translation is CSARWGRYNEQFF.